The 10 T cell receptor beta chains in this list originate from one sample, sequenced in a study of T cells in Graves' hyperthyroidism and ophthalmopathy. RNA transcripts provided the source from which TCR beta CDR3 regions were amplified. In the first-round RT-PCR of the TCR CDR3, the HTBI primer set was used. TCRdb ran MiXCR on the multiplex PCR reads and lists one entry per CDR3 protein. The profile shows 95,000 to 110,000 distinct CDR3 sequences, 45% to 50% of them singletons. The sequenced sample consisted of blood. These receptors were collected from a man aged 35 to 55 with Graves' hyperthyroidism.

The chain couples TRBV28 to TRBJ1-3; D is possibly TRBD1 (5 bases). The V end lost 2 bases, the J end lost 6 bases, and 8 bases lay between the germline ends. This CDR3 contains 13 residues. Per germline, CDR1 MDHEN and CDR2 SYDVKM. CDR3 DNA sequence: TGTGCCAGCAGTTTAAGTGGGGCAAACACCATATATTTT. Protein: CASSLSGANTIYF.

This clonotype came up many times. The rearrangement uses TRBV4-3 and TRBJ2-1, with 10 bases lining up with TRBD2. Germline V CDR1 and CDR2: LGHNA, YSLEER. CDR3 length equals 17 residues. Losses at the gene ends were 1 base for V and 0 bases for J; bases not matched to a gene: 3. CDR3 DNA sequence: TGCGCCAGCAGCCAAGGACTAGCGGGTCTCTCCTACAATGAGCAGTTCTTC. Protein product: CASSQGLAGLSYNEQFF.

Regarding this clonotype: Given the absence of the conserved phenylalanine or tryptophan at the CDR3 end, a read error is likely. This CDR3 is CASSRDRGYEQYI. CDR3 DNA: TGCGCCAGCAGCCGGGACAGGGGATACGAGCAGTACATC. The chain links TRBV10-2 to TRBJ2-7; TRBD1 aligns across 10 bases. Looked up from germline, CDR1 is WSHSY and CDR2 is SAAADI. This CDR3 is built from 13 residues. The J segment lost 4 bases and the V segment lost 6 bases, leaving 3 bases of the junction unmatched.

About this clonotype itself: Given a much more abundant clone one base away, this may be a read error. The final CDR3 position lacks the conserved phenylalanine or tryptophan, pointing to a likely read error. The rearrangement uses TRBV12-3 or TRBV12-4 and TRBJ1-2; 11 nucleotides match TRBD1. The V gene end was trimmed by 5 bases and the J gene end by 8 bases; junction bases not matched to a gene: 13. The length of the CDR3 is 16 residues. CDR3 protein: CASSLGGTGGIGGYTL. CDR3 coding DNA: TGTGCCAGCAGTCTAGGCGGGACAGGGGGGATTGGAGGCTACACCCTC.

J is TRBJ1-1 and V is TRBV12-3 or TRBV12-4; D gene uncertain. V dropped 10 bases and J dropped 2 bases, with 17 bases sitting between them. CDR3 length: 14 residues. The CDR3 sequence: CANNSPTLNTEAFF. CDR3 nucleotide sequence: TGTGCCAACAATTCCCCGACACTAAACACTGAAGCTTTCTTT.

This clonotype came up many times. The rearrangement uses TRBV2 and TRBJ2-7; D uncertain. Germline loops: CDR1 SNHLY, CDR2 FYNNEI. The CDR3 contains 12 residues. Deletions cut 1 base from V and 5 bases from J, with 6 bases between. CDR3 sequence: CASSEGHNEQYF. CDR3 in DNA: TGTGCCAGCAGTGAAGGTCACAACGAGCAGTACTTC.

This sequence joins TRBV3-1 and TRBJ1-3; D gene ambiguous. Looked up from germline, CDR1 is LGHDT and CDR2 is YNNKEL (reference sequence). The CDR3 is 14 residues long. V was shortened by 3 bases and J by 0 bases, with 6 bases between the two germline ends. In nucleotides, the CDR3 is TGTGCCAGCAGCCAGGGCAGCTCTGGAAACACCATATATTTT. Protein: CASSQGSSGNTIYF.

The chain links TRBV7-2 to TRBJ2-1; TRBD1 matches at 11 bases. The V gene end was trimmed by 3 bases and the J gene end by 2 bases; junction bases not matched to a gene: 3. The CDR3 has 16 residues. CDR1 is SGHTA and CDR2 is FQGNSA in the germline V gene. CDR3 loop: CASSFPGQGAYNEQFF. The CDR3 DNA follows: TGTGCCAGCAGCTTTCCGGGACAGGGGGCCTACAATGAGCAGTTCTTC.

This clonotype was observed once. The CDR3 bases are TGTGCCAGCAGCCCGGGACGGAACCTTTACAATGAGCAGTATTTT. This encodes CASSPGRNLYNEQYF. The chain employs TRBV9 and TRBJ2-3; D possibly uses TRBD1 or TRBD2 (5 bases each). This CDR3 has 15 residues. CDR1 is SGDLS, CDR2 YYNGEE, per germline. V gave up 4 bases and J gave up 11 bases, with 23 bases separating them.

For this clonotype: A read error is likely, as this CDR3 ends without the conserved phenylalanine or tryptophan. The chain is built from TRBV2 and TRBJ2-2; D is unresolved. This CDR3 is 13 amino acids long. The V and J ends lost 6 bases and 5 bases respectively, with 10 bases between them. In germline, CDR1 is SNHLY, CDR2 FYNNEI. The chain's CDR3 is CASSLGETGELFL. As DNA, the CDR3 is TGTGCCAGCAGCTTAGGAGAAACCGGGGAGCTGTTTCTT.